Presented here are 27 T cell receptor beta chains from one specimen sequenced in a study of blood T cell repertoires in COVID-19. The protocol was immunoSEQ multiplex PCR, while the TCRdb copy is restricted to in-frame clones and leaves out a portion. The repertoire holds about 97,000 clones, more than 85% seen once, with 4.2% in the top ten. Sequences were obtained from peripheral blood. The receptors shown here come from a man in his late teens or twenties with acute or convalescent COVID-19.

The CDR3 protein is CASSPPGVRNEQFF. DNA for the CDR3: TGTGCCAGCTCACCACCGGGAGTTCGGAATGAGCAGTTCTTC. The chain couples TRBV18 to TRBJ2-1; D is possibly TRBD2 (5 bases). Germline values: CDR1 KGHSH, CDR2 LQKENI. V was cut by 0 bases and J by 7 bases, with 10 bases left in between. This CDR3 spans 14 amino acids. The variable domain in full, with the rest retrieved from reference TRBV18 and TRBJ2-1, is NAGVMQNPRHLVRRRGQEARLRCSPMKGHSHVYWYRQLPEEGLKFMVYLQKENIIDESGMPKERFSAEFPKEGPSILRIQQVVRGDSAAYFCASSPPGVRNEQFFGPGTRLTVL.

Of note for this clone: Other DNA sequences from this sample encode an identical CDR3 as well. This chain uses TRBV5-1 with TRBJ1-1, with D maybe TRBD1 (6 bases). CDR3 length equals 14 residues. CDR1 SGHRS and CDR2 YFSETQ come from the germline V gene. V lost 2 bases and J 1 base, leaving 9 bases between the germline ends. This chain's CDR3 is CASSLDRTNTEAFF. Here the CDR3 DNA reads TGCGCCAGCAGCTTAGACAGGACGAACACTGAAGCTTTCTTT.

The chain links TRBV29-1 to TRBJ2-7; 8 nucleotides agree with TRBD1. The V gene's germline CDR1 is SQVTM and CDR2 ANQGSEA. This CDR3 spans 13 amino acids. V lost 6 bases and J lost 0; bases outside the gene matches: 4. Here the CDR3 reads CSVRTGLSYEQYF. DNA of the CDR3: TGCAGCGTAAGGACAGGGCTCTCCTACGAGCAGTACTTC.

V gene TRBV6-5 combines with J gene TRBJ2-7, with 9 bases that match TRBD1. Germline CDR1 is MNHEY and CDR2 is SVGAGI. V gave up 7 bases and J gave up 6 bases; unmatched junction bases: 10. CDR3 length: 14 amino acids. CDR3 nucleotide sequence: TGTGCCAGCATCCCGGACAGGGGTGGGAGCGAGCAGTACTTC. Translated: CASIPDRGGSEQYF.

As DNA, the CDR3 is TGTGCCAGCACCCCCATTGAGTTTAATGAGCAGTTCTTC. It codes for CASTPIEFNEQFF. The V and J genes are TRBV12-3 or TRBV12-4 and TRBJ2-1; D unclear. The CDR3 contains 13 residues. Trimming shortened V by 7 bases and J by 7 bases, and 14 bases separated the two germline ends.

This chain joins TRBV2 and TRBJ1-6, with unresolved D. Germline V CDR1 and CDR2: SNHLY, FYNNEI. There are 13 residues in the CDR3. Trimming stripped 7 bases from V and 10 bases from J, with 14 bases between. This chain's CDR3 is CASMVAGLSPLHF. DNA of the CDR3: TGTGCCAGCATGGTGGCAGGCCTCTCACCCCTCCACTTT. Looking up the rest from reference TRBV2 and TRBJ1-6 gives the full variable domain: EPEVTQTPSHQVTQMGQEVILRCVPISNHLYFYWYRQILGQKVEFLVSFYNNEISEKSEIFDDQFSVERPDGSNFTLKIRSTKLEDSAMYFCASMVAGLSPLHFGNGTRLTVT.

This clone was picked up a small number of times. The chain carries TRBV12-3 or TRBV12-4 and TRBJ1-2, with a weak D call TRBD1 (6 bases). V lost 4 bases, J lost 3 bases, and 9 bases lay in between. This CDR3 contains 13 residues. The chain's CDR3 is CASSSRTDYGYTF. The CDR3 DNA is TGTGCCAGCAGTTCCCGGACAGACTATGGCTACACCTTC.

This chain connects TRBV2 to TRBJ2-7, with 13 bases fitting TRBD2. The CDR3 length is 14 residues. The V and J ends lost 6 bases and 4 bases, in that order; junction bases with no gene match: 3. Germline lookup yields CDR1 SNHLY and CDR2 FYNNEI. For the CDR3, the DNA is TGTGCCAGCAGGCGGACTAGCGGGGGATACGAGCAGTACTTC. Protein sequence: CASRRTSGGYEQYF. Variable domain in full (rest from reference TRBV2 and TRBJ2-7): EPEVTQTPSHQVTQMGQEVILRCVPISNHLYFYWYRQILGQKVEFLVSFYNNEISEKSEIFDDQFSVERPDGSNFTLKIRSTKLEDSAMYFCASRRTSGGYEQYFGPGTRLTVT.

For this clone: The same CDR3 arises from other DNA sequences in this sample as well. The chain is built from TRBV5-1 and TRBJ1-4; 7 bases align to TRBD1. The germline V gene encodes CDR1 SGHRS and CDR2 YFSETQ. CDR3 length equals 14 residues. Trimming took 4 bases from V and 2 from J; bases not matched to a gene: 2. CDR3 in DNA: TGCGCCAGCAGCAAGGACAGGACTAATGAAAAACTGTTTTTT. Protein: CASSKDRTNEKLFF.

CDR3 DNA sequence: TGTGCTAGTGGCCCGTTAATGAACACTGAAGCTTTCTTT. This gives the protein CASGPLMNTEAFF. The gene calls are TRBV12-5 and TRBJ1-1; D uncertain. Germline V gives CDR1 LGHNT, CDR2 FRNRAP. CDR3 length: 13 residues. V lost 6 bases and J lost 0, with 8 bases in between.

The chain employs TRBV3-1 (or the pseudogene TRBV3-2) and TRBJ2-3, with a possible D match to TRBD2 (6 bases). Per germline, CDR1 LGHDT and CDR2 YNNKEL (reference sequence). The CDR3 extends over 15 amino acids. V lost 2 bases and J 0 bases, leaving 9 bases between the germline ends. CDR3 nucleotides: TGTGCCAGCAGCCAAAGACGGGAGAGCACAGATACGCAGTATTTT. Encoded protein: CASSQRRESTDTQYF.

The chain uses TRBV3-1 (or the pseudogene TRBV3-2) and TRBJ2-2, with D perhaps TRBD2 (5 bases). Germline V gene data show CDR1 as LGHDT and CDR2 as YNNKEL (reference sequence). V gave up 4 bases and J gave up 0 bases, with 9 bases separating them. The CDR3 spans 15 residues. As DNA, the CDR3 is TGTGCCAGCAGCCTGACTACTCCGAACACCGGGGAGCTGTTTTTT. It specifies CASSLTTPNTGELFF.

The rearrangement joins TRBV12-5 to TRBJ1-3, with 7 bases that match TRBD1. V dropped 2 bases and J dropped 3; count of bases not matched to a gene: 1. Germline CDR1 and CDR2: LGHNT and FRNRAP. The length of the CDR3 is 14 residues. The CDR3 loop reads CASGLRQGGNTIYF. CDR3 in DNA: TGTGCTAGTGGTTTGCGACAGGGTGGAAACACCATATATTTT.

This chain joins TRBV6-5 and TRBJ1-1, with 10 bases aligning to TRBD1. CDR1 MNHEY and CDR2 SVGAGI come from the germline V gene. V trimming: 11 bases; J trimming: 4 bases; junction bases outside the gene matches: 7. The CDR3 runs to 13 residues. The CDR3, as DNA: TGTGCCGGAAAACGGACAGGGGGCACTGAAGCTTTCTTT. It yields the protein CAGKRTGGTEAFF.

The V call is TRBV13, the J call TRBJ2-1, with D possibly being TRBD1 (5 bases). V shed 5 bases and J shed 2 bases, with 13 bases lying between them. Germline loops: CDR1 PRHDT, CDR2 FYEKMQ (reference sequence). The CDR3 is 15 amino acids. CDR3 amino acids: CASSVTGGAYNEQFF. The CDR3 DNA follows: TGTGCCAGCAGCGTTACAGGTGGGGCCTACAATGAGCAGTTCTTC.

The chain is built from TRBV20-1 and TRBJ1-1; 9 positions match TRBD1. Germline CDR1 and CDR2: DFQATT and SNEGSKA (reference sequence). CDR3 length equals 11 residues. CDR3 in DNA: TGCAGGGGACAGGGGAACACTGAAGCTTTCTTT. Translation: CRGQGNTEAFF.

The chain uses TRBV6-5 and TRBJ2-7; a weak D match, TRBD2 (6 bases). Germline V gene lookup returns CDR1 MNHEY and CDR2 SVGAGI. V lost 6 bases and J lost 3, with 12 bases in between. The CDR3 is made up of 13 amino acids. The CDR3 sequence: CASSLSGDYEQYF. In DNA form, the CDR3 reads TGTGCCAGCAGCCTTTCGGGGGACTACGAGCAGTACTTC.

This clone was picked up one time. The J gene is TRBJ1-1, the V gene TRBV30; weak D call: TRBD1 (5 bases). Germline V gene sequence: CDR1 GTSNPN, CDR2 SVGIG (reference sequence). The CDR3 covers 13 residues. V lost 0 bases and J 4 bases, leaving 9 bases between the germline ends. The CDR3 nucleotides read TGTGCCTGGAGTGTACAGGTATTCACTGAAGCTTTCTTT. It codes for CAWSVQVFTEAFF.

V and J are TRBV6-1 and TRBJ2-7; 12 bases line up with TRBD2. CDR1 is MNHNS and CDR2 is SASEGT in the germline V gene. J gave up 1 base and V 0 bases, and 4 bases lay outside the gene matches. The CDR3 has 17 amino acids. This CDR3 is CASSEAETSGGSYEQYF. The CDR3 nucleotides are TGTGCCAGCAGTGAAGCCGAGACTAGCGGGGGATCCTACGAGCAGTACTTC.

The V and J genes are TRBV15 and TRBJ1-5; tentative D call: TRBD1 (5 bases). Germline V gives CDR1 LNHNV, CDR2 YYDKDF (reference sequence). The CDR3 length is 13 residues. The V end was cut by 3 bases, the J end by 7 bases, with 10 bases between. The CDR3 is CATSRPGWQPQHF. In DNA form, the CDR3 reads TGTGCCACCAGCAGGCCAGGGTGGCAGCCCCAGCATTTT.

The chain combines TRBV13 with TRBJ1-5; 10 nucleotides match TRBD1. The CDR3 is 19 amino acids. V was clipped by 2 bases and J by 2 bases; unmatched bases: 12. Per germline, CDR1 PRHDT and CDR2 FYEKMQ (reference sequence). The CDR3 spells CASSLNRDRGIGGNQPQHF. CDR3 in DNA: TGTGCCAGCAGCTTAAACCGGGACAGGGGTATTGGGGGCAATCAGCCCCAGCATTTT.

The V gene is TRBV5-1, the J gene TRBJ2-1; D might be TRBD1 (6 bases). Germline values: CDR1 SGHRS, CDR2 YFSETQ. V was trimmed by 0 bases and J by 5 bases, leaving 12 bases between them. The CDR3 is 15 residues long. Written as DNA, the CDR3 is TGCGCCAGCAGCTTGGGGTGGCAGGGGAACAATGAGCAGTTCTTC. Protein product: CASSLGWQGNNEQFF.

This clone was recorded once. In DNA form, the CDR3 reads TGCAGCGCCACACAGGGCTATGGGGAAGCTTTCTTT. Translation: CSATQGYGEAFF. The chain couples TRBV29-1 to TRBJ1-1, with D tentatively TRBD1 (6 bases). Per germline, CDR1 SQVTM and CDR2 ANQGSEA. V lost 7 bases to trimming and J lost 8 bases, with 17 bases between them. This CDR3 is 12 amino acids long.

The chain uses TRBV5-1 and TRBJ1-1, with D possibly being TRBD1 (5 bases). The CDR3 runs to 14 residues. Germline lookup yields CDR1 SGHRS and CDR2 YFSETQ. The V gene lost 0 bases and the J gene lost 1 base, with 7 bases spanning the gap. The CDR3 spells CASSLDGANTEAFF. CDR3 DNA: TGCGCCAGCAGCTTGGATGGGGCGAACACTGAAGCTTTCTTT.

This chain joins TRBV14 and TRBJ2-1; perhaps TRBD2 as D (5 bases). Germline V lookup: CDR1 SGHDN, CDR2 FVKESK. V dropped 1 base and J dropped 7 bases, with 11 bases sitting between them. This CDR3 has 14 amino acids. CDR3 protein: CASSQAWTWNEQFF. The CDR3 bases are TGTGCCAGCAGCCAAGCGTGGACTTGGAATGAGCAGTTCTTC. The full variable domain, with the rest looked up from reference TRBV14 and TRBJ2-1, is EAGVTQFPSHSVIEKGQTVTLRCDPISGHDNLYWYRRVMGKEIKFLLHFVKESKQDESGMPNNRFLAERTGGTYSTLKVQPAELEDSGVYFCASSQAWTWNEQFFGPGTRLTVL.

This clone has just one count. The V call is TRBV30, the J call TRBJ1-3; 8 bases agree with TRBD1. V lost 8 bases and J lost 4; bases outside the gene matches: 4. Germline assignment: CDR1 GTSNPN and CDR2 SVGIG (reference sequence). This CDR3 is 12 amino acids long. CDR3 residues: CARGQGGNTIYF. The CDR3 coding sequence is TGTGCCCGCGGACAGGGAGGAAACACCATATATTTT. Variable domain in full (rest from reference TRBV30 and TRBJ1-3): SQTIHQWPATLVQPVGSPLSLECTVEGTSNPNLYWYRQAAGRGLQLLFYSVGIGQISSEVPQNLSASRPQDRQFILSSKKLLLSDSGFYLCARGQGGNTIYFGEGSWLTVV.

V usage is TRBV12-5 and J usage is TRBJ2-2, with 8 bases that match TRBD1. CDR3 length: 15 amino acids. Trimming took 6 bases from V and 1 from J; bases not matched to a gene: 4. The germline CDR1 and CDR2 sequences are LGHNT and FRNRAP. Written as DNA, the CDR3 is TGTGCTAGTGGACGCGGGACAGGGAACACCGGGGAGCTGTTTTTT. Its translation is CASGRGTGNTGELFF.